These 19 T cell receptor beta chains were all obtained from the same sample, sequenced in a study of blood T cells in healthy people across ages. Primers used in a second PCR of roughly 7 to 11 cycles were a sample-barcoded 5' primer and a J-beta primer mix. TCRdb fed the 5' RACE reads into MiXCR, producing one record per CDR3 protein. Among roughly 1.9 million distinct CDR3 sequences listed, about two fifths were seen once. The sample was blood. All receptors derive from a human donor in good health.

This clonotype was seen only a few times. The chain links TRBV7-2 to TRBJ2-3; D not certain. V shed 2 bases and J shed 2 bases, with 8 bases lying between them. CDR3 length: 14 amino acids. Germline loops: CDR1 SGHTA, CDR2 FQGNSA. The CDR3 DNA is TGTGCCAGCAGCTTACGGCGGCTCACAGATACGCAGTATTTT. Its translation is CASSLRRLTDTQYF.

The rearrangement links TRBV5-5 to TRBJ1-1, with 8 positions matching TRBD1. This CDR3 comprises 15 residues. Looked up from germline, CDR1 is SGHKS and CDR2 is YYEKEE (reference sequence). Trimming at V came to 4 bases and at J to 1 base, leaving 6 bases not matched to a gene. The CDR3 bases are TGTGCCAGCAGCACTGGACAGGGCCGGAACACTGAAGCTTTCTTT. Its protein is CASSTGQGRNTEAFF. Supplemented by reference TRBV5-5 and TRBJ1-1, the full variable domain reads DAGVTQSPTHLIKTRGQQVTLRCSPISGHKSVSWYQQVLGQGPQFIFQYYEKEERGRGNFPDRFSARQFPNYSSELNVNALLLGDSALYLCASSTGQGRNTEAFFGQGTRLTVV.

This rearrangement joins TRBV9 to TRBJ2-7; D unresolved. Trimming left V 0 bases short and J 2 bases short, with 12 bases between. Germline lookup yields CDR1 SGDLS and CDR2 YYNGEE. The CDR3 runs to 15 residues. The chain's CDR3 is CASSVDLGSPYEQYF. The CDR3 DNA follows: TGTGCCAGCAGCGTAGATTTAGGGTCCCCCTACGAGCAGTACTTC.

This clonotype was found a few times. This chain connects TRBV29-1 to TRBJ2-7; no definite D call. CDR1 is SQVTM, CDR2 ANQGSEA, per germline. V lost 6 bases, J lost 1 base, and 13 bases lay in between. The CDR3 covers 13 residues. CDR3 region: CSVVWLGSYEQYF. As DNA, the CDR3 is TGCAGCGTGGTATGGTTAGGGTCCTACGAGCAGTACTTC.

The V and J genes are TRBV4-1 and TRBJ2-4; TRBD1 is a possible D gene (6 bases). Gene TRBJ2-5 matches the end of the DNA better, so the J call may be wrong. Germline values: CDR1 MGHRA, CDR2 YSYEKL. CDR3 length: 16 residues. The CDR3 DNA follows: TGCGCCAGCAGCCACCCCTTATTAGGGGGTCGGGAGACCCAGTACTTC. It is translated as CASSHPLLGGRETQYF.

There are a few counts of this clonotype. V and J are TRBV7-8 and TRBJ2-3; D gene uncertain. Trimming pared 4 bases from V and 1 base from J, leaving 9 bases between. Germline CDR1 and CDR2: SGHVS and FQNEAQ. This CDR3 has 14 residues. The CDR3 protein is CASSSRWGTDTQYF. CDR3 bases: TGTGCCAGCAGCTCCCGTTGGGGCACAGATACGCAGTATTTT.

This clonotype was picked up one time. One junction end does not reproduce the germline sequence, and a read error may be involved. The chain recombines TRBV5-1 with TRBJ2-5; D is undetermined. The CDR3 covers 13 residues. Germline V CDR1 and CDR2: SGHRS, YFSETQ. The DNA for the CDR3 is TGCGCCAGCAGCTTCCGGATTCAAGAGACCCGGTACTTC. This gives the protein CASSFRIQETRYF.

The rearrangement uses TRBV20-1 and TRBJ1-4; a weak D match, TRBD1 (6 bases). This CDR3 region has 16 residues. CDR1 is DFQATT and CDR2 is SNEGSKA in the germline V gene (reference sequence). Trimming pared 3 bases from V and 4 bases from J, leaving 18 bases between. CDR3 in DNA: TGCAGTGCTAGTGACCCCCTACAGGGATTTAATGAAAAACTGTTTTTT. Its protein product is CSASDPLQGFNEKLFF.

This clonotype appeared once. The rearrangement joins TRBV7-9 to TRBJ1-2; D might be TRBD1 (6 bases). This CDR3 contains 14 residues. CDR1 and CDR2 from the germline V gene are SEHNR and FQNEAQ (reference sequence). V lost 3 bases, J lost 8 bases, and 16 bases lay in between. The CDR3 sequence is CASSFGGRGGGYTF. In DNA, the CDR3 is TGTGCCAGCAGCTTCGGGGGGCGAGGAGGGGGCTACACCTTC.

The J gene is TRBJ2-1, the V gene TRBV7-2, with TRBD1 identical over 9 bases. The V gene end was trimmed by 5 bases and the J gene end by 12 bases; junction bases not matched to a gene: 8. The germline V gene encodes CDR1 SGHTA and CDR2 FQGNSA. This CDR3 region has 13 residues. The chain's CDR3 is CASSLRTGVGQFF. The CDR3 DNA reads as TGTGCCAGCAGCCTCAGGACAGGGGTAGGGCAGTTCTTC.

The V gene is TRBV29-1, the J gene TRBJ2-5; possibly TRBD2 for D (5 bases). This CDR3 comprises 13 residues. The germline V gene has CDR1 SQVTM and CDR2 ANQGSEA. Trimming cost V 3 bases and J 3 bases, with 11 bases left between them. The chain's CDR3 is CSVDGYGEETQYF. In nucleotides, the CDR3 is TGCAGCGTTGACGGCTACGGGGAAGAGACCCAGTACTTC.

This clonotype has only a few counts. The genes are TRBV7-3 and TRBJ2-3, with 8 bases lining up with TRBD2. Unmatched junction bases numbered 5, after V lost 3 bases and J lost 0 bases. The germline V gene has CDR1 SGHTA and CDR2 FQGTGA. This CDR3 contains 16 residues. As DNA, the CDR3 is TGTGCCAGCAGCTTGGGACTAGTATCTAGCACAGATACGCAGTATTTT. Translated, it gives CASSLGLVSSTDTQYF. The whole variable domain, filled in from reference TRBV7-3 and TRBJ2-3, reads GAGVSQTPSNKVTEKGKYVELRCDPISGHTALYWYRQSLGQGPEFLIYFQGTGAADDSGLPNDRFFAVRPEGSVSTLKIQRTERGDSAVYLCASSLGLVSSTDTQYFGPGTRLTVL.

This clonotype was observed a few times. The gene calls are TRBV6-2 or TRBV6-3 and TRBJ2-1, with D unclear. With 0 bases removed from V and 0 bases from J, the gap between germline ends came to 12 bases. Germline CDR1 MNHEY, CDR2 SVGEGT. The CDR3 is 17 residues long. The CDR3 DNA sequence: TGTGCCAGCAGTTACTCGAACGGCCCCGGCTCCTACAATGAGCAGTTCTTC. It is translated as CASSYSNGPGSYNEQFF.

There are a few counts of this clonotype. The V call is TRBV12-3 or TRBV12-4, the J call TRBJ1-4; the match to TRBD1 covers 7 bases. Germline trimming cut 6 bases from V and 8 bases from J; bases unmatched to any gene: 6. This CDR3 is 13 amino acids long. CDR3 DNA: TGTGCCAGCAGGTCAACAGGGGAGGAAAAACTGTTTTTT. Its protein is CASRSTGEEKLFF.

This clonotype appeared a few times. The chain uses TRBV20-1 and TRBJ1-1; 8 nucleotides match TRBD1. Germline lookup yields CDR1 DFQATT and CDR2 SNEGSKA (reference sequence). This CDR3 is 14 amino acids long. V was clipped by 0 bases and J by 4 bases; unmatched bases: 4. This CDR3 is CSARDDRGVTEAFF. The DNA of the CDR3 is TGCAGTGCTAGAGATGACAGGGGTGTCACTGAAGCTTTCTTT.

J is TRBJ2-7 and V is TRBV20-1, with 15 nucleotides matching TRBD2. The CDR3 has 15 residues. CDR1 is DFQATT and CDR2 is SNEGSKA in the germline V gene (reference sequence). V dropped 2 bases and J dropped 6; count of bases not matched to a gene: 5. The CDR3 DNA reads as TGCAGTGCTAGAAAAGGACTAGCGGGGGGGCTCGAGCAGTACTTC. Protein product: CSARKGLAGGLEQYF.

This chain joins TRBV12-3 or TRBV12-4 and TRBJ1-2; D perhaps matches TRBD1 (5 bases). This CDR3 has 15 residues. V lost 6 bases and J lost 1, with 15 bases in between. The DNA of the CDR3 is TGTGCCAGCAGCGGAGCCGGGACGGGTAACTATGGCTACACCTTC. Residues: CASSGAGTGNYGYTF.

On this clonotype itself: One end of the junction fails to match germline, which may point to a read error. The chain employs TRBV7-6 and TRBJ2-7, with D unclear. The closer fit of TRBJ2-5 to the DNA end suggests the J call may be wrong. Germline CDR1 SGHVS, CDR2 FNYEAQ. The CDR3 sequence is 15 residues long. In DNA, the CDR3 is TGTGCCAGCAGCCCGCGGCTCGTGGGCCAAGGGACCCAGTACTTC. It encodes CASSPRLVGQGTQYF.

The V gene is TRBV10-3, the J gene TRBJ1-2, with D tentatively TRBD1 (5 bases). The CDR3 extends over 12 amino acids. Trimming stripped 11 bases from V and 8 bases from J, with 18 bases between. Germline loops: CDR1 ENHRY, CDR2 SYGVKD. This chain's CDR3 is CAHEGGGGGYTF. CDR3 DNA sequence: TGTGCCCACGAAGGCGGGGGAGGAGGCTACACCTTC.